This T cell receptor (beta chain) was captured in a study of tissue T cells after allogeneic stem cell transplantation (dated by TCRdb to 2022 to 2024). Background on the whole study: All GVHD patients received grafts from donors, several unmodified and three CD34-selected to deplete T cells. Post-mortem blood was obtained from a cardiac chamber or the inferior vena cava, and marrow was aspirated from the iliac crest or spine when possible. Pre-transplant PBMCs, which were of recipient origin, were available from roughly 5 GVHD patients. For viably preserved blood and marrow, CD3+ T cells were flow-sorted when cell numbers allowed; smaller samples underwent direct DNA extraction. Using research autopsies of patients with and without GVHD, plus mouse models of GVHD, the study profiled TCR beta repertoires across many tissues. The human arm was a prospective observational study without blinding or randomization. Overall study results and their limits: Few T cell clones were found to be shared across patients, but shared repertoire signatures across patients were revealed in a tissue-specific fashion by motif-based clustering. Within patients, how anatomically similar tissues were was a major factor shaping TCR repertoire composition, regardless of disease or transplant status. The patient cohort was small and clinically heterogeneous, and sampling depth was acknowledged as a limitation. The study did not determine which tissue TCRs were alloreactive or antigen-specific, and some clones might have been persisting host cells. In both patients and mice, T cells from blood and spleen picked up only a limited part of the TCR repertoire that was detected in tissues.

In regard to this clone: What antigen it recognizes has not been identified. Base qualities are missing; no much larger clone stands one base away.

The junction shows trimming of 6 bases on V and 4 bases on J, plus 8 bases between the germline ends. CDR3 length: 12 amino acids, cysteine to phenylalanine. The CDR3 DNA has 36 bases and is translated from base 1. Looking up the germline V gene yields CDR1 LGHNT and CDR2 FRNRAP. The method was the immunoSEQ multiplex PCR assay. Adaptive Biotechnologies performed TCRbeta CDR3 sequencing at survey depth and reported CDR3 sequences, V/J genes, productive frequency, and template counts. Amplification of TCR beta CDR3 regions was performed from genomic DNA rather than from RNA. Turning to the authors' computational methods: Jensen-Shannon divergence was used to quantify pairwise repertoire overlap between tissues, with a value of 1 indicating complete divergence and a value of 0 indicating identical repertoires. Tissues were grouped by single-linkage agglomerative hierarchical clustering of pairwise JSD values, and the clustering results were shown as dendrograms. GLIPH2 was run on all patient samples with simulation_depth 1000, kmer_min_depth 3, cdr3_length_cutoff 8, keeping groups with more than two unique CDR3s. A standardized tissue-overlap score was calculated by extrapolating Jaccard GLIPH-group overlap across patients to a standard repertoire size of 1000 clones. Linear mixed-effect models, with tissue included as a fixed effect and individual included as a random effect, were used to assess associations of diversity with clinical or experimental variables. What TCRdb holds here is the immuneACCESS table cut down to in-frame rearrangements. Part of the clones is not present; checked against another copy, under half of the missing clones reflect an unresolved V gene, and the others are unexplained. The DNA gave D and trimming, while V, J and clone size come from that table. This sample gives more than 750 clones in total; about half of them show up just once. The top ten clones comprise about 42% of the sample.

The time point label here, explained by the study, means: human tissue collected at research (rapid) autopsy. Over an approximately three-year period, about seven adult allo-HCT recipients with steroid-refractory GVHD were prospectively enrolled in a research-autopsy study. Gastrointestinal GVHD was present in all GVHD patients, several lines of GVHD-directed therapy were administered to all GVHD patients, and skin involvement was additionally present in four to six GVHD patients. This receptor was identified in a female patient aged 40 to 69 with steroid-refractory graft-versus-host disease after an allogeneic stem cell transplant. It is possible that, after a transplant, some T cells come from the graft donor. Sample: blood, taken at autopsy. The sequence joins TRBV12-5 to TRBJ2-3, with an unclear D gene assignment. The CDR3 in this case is CASGRVSDTQYF. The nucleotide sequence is TGTGCTAGTGGCCGGGTCTCAGATACGCAGTATTTT.